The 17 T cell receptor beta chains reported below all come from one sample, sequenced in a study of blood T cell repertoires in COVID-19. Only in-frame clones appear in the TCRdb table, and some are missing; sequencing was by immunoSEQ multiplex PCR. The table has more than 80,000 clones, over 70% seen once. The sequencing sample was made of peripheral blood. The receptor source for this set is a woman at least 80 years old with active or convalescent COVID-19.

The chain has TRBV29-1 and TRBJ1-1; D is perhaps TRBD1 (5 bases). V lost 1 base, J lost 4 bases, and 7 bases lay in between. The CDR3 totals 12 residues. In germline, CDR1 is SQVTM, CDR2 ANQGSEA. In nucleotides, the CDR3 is TGCAGCGTTGAAGGAGACAGCACTGAAGCTTTCTTT. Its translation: CSVEGDSTEAFF.

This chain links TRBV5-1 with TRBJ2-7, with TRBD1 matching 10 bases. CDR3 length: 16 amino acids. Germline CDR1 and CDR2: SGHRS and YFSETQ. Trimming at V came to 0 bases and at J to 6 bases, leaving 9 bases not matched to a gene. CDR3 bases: TGCGCCAGCAGCTTGGGTGGTGGGACAGGGGCTCGCGAGCAGTACTTC. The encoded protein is CASSLGGGTGAREQYF.

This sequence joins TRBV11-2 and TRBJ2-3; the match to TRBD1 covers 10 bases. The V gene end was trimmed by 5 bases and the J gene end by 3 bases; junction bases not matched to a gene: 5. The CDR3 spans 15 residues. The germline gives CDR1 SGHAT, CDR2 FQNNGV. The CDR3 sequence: CASSHPGQGTDTQYF. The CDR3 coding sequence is TGTGCCAGCAGCCACCCGGGACAGGGGACAGATACGCAGTATTTT.

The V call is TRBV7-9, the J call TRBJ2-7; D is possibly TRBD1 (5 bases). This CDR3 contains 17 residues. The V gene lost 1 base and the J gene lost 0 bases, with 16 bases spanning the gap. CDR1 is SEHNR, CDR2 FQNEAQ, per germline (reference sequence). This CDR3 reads CASSLGPSRALSYEQYF. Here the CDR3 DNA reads TGTGCCAGCAGCTTAGGCCCCTCCAGGGCCCTCTCCTACGAGCAGTACTTC. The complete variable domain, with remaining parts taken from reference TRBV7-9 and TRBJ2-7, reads DTGVSQNPRHKITKRGQNVTFRCDPISEHNRLYWYRQTLGQGPEFLTYFQNEAQLEKSRLLSDRFSAERPKGSFSTLEIQRTEQGDSAMYLCASSLGPSRALSYEQYFGPGTRLTVT.

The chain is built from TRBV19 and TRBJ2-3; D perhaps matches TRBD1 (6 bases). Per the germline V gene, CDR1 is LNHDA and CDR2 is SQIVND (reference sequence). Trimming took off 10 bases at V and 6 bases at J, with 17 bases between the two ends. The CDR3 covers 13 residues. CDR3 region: CATRGLATDTQYF. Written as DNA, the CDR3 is TGTGCCACCAGGGGCTTAGCCACGGATACGCAGTATTTT.

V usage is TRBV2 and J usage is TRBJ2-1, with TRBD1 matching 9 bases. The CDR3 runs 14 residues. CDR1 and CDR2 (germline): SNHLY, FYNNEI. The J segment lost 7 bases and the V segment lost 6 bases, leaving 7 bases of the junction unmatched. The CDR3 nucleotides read TGTGCCAGCAGGGCCGGGACAGGGACGAATGAGCAGTTCTTC. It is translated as CASRAGTGTNEQFF.

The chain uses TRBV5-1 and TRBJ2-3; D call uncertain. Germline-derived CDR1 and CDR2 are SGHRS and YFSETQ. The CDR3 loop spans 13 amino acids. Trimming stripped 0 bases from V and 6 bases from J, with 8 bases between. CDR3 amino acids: CASSLAGLDTQYF. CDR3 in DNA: TGCGCCAGCAGCTTGGCTGGGCTCGATACGCAGTATTTT.

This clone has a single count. CDR3 in amino acids: CAFRTGNIQYF. CDR3 bases: TGTGCCTTTCGGACAGGCAACATTCAGTACTTC. The chain is built from TRBV30 and TRBJ2-4; 7 bases line up with TRBD1. CDR1 is GTSNPN, CDR2 SVGIG, per germline (reference sequence). There are 11 residues in the CDR3. Unmatched junction bases numbered 4, after V lost 7 bases and J lost 7 bases.

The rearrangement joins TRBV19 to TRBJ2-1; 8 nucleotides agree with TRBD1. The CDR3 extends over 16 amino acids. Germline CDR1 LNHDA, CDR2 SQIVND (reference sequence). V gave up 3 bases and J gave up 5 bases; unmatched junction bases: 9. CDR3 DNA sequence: TGTGCCAGTAGTATTATGGGGGGACAGGCAAACAATGAGCAGTTCTTC. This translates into CASSIMGGQANNEQFF.

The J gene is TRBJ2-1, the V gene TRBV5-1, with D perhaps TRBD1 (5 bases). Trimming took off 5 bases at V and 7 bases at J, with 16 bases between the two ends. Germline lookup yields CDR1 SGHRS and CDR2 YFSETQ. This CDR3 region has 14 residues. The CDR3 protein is CASRFGTGRNEQFF. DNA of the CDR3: TGCGCCAGCAGGTTTGGCACAGGACGAAATGAGCAGTTCTTC.

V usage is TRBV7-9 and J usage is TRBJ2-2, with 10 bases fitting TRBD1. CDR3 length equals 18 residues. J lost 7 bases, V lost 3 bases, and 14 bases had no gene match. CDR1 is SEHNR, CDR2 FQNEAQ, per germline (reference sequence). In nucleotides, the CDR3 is TGTGCCAGCAGCTTGGCGGCCCGGGACAGGGGATTGAACGGGGAGCTGTTTTTT. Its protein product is CASSLAARDRGLNGELFF. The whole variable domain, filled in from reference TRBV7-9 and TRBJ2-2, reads DTGVSQNPRHKITKRGQNVTFRCDPISEHNRLYWYRQTLGQGPEFLTYFQNEAQLEKSRLLSDRFSAERPKGSFSTLEIQRTEQGDSAMYLCASSLAARDRGLNGELFFGEGSRLTVL.

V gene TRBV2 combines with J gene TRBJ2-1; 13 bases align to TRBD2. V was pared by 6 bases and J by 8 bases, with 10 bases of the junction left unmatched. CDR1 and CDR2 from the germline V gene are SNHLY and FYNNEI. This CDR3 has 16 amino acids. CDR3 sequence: CASRPRLAGGWDEQFF. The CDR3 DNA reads TGTGCCAGCAGACCCCGACTAGCGGGGGGCTGGGATGAGCAGTTCTTC. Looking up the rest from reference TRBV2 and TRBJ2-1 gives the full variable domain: EPEVTQTPSHQVTQMGQEVILRCVPISNHLYFYWYRQILGQKVEFLVSFYNNEISEKSEIFDDQFSVERPDGSNFTLKIRSTKLEDSAMYFCASRPRLAGGWDEQFFGPGTRLTVL.

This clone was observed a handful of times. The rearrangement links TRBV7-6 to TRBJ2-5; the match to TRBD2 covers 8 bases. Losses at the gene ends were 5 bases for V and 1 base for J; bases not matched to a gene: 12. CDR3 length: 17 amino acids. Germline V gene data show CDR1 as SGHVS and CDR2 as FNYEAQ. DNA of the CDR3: TGTGCCAGCAGCCCGCAAAGAAGCGGGGGATCCCAAGAGACCCAGTACTTC. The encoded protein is CASSPQRSGGSQETQYF.

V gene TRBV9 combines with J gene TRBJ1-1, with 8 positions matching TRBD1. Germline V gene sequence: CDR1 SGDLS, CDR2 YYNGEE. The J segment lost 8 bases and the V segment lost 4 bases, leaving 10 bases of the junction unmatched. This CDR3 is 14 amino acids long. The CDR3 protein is CASSPQTGGVEAFF. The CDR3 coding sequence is TGTGCCAGCAGCCCGCAAACAGGGGGAGTAGAAGCTTTCTTT.

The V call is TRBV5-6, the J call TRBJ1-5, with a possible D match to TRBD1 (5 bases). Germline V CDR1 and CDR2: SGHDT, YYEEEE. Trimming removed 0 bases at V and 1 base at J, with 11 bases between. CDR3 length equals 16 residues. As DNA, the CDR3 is TGTGCCAGCAGCTTGGGAAGGGGTGGGAGCAATCAGCCCCAGCATTTT. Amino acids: CASSLGRGGSNQPQHF.

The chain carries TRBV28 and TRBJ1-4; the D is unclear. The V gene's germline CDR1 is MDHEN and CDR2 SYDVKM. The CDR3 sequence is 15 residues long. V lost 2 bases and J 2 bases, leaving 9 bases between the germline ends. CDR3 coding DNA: TGTGCCAGCAGTTTACCGGGGAGGACTAATGAAAAACTGTTTTTT. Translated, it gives CASSLPGRTNEKLFF.

CDR3 in DNA: TGCGCCAGCAGCGGGGACTTCCAAGAGACCCAGTACTTC. This translates into CASSGDFQETQYF. The chain recombines TRBV5-1 with TRBJ2-5; a possible D gene is TRBD2 (6 bases). Trimming took off 4 bases at V and 1 base at J, with 8 bases between the two ends. CDR1 is SGHRS and CDR2 is YFSETQ in the germline V gene. The CDR3 has 13 amino acids. Looking up the rest from reference TRBV5-1 and TRBJ2-5 gives the full variable domain: KAGVTQTPRYLIKTRGQQVTLSCSPISGHRSVSWYQQTPGQGLQFLFEYFSETQRNKGNFPGRFSGRQFSNSRSEMNVSTLELGDSALYLCASSGDFQETQYFGPGTRLLVL.